This T cell receptor beta chain stems from a study of identical twins. Trimming at V came to 0 bases and at J to 11 bases, leaving 15 bases not matched to a gene. The CDR3 runs to 16 residues. CDR1 and CDR2 (germline): LNHNV, YYDKDF (reference sequence). From the 5' RACE reads, TCRdb called clonotypes with MiXCR, one entry per CDR3 protein. The sample has about 220,000 distinct CDR3 sequences, over 5% seen once. This clonotype was counted a few times. The sample was also linked to a second study, of T cells expressing NK-cell markers.

The chain recombines TRBV15 with TRBJ1-2; 7 positions match TRBD1. The sample taken for sequencing was CD8+ T cells sorted from blood. This TCR derives from a woman aged 18-35 years in good health. For the CDR3, the DNA is TGTGCCACCAGCAGAGATCTGGACAGGCCCTACGATGAGTACACCTTC. Translated, it gives CATSRDLDRPYDEYTF. Full variable domain (rest looked up from reference TRBV15 and TRBJ1-2): DAMVIQNPRYQVTQFGKPVTLSCSQTLNHNVMYWYQQKSSQAPKLLFHYYDKDFNNEADTPDNFQSRRPNTSFCFLDIRSPGLGDTAMYLCATSRDLDRPYDEYTFGSGTRLTVV.